This T cell receptor (beta chain) is from a study of blood T cell repertoires in COVID-19. Study at large: The cDNA or gDNA used as material had been derived from T cells, B-cell-depleted T cells, or PBMCs.

Per the study methods: Amplification with reference gene primers provided the estimates of nucleated cell counts. Only in-frame clones appear in the TCRdb table, and some are missing; sequencing was by immunoSEQ multiplex PCR. V, J and clone size reflect that table, while D and trimming were determined from the DNA. The sample consists of fewer than 300,000 clones, 88% of them appearing once. Per germline, CDR1 SGHRS and CDR2 YFSETQ. The V segment lost 4 bases and the J segment 0 bases; nucleotides outside the gene matches: 8. The CDR3 has 18 residues. The gene calls are TRBV5-1 and TRBJ2-1; 12 nucleotides line up with TRBD2. The clonotype comes from a man younger than 30 with active or convalescent COVID-19. The sample was peripheral blood. CDR3 in DNA: TGCGCCAGCAGCCTGTGGACTAGCGGGGACTACTCCTACAATGAGCAGTTCTTC. It translates to CASSLWTSGDYSYNEQFF.